The 3 T cell receptor beta chains below come from one sample, sequenced in a study of blood T cell repertoires in COVID-19. The method was immunoSEQ multiplex PCR; TCRdb's version includes in-frame clones alone and lacks a portion of them. The sample carries around 310,000 clones, nearly 90% recorded once. Sequencing used peripheral blood. These receptors originate from a woman aged 40 to 50 with COVID-19, enrolled during active disease.

The chain combines TRBV5-1 with TRBJ1-4; 9 nucleotides align to TRBD1. CDR3 size: 15 residues. CDR1 is SGHRS, CDR2 YFSETQ, per germline. V lost 6 bases to trimming and J lost 3 bases; unmatched junction nucleotides: 6. CDR3 nucleotides: TGCGCCAGCACACGGACAGGGGTATCTAATGAAAAACTGTTTTTT. Its protein product is CASTRTGVSNEKLFF.

This rearrangement joins TRBV4-3 to TRBJ1-4; D unclear. Germline assignment: CDR1 LGHNA and CDR2 YSLEER. This CDR3 is built from 14 residues. V lost 1 base, J lost 6 bases, and 9 bases lay in between. The CDR3 region has the DNA TGCGCCAGCAGCCAAGGCTACGGGGATGAAAAACTGTTTTTT. As protein: CASSQGYGDEKLFF.

This chain links TRBV28 with TRBJ2-5; D unresolved. The CDR3 spans 11 residues. V lost 6 bases and J 7 bases, leaving 9 bases between the germline ends. Germline V gene lookup returns CDR1 MDHEN and CDR2 SYDVKM. Here the CDR3 DNA reads TGTGCCAGCAGCACCCTCGGGACCCAGTACTTC. Translation: CASSTLGTQYF.